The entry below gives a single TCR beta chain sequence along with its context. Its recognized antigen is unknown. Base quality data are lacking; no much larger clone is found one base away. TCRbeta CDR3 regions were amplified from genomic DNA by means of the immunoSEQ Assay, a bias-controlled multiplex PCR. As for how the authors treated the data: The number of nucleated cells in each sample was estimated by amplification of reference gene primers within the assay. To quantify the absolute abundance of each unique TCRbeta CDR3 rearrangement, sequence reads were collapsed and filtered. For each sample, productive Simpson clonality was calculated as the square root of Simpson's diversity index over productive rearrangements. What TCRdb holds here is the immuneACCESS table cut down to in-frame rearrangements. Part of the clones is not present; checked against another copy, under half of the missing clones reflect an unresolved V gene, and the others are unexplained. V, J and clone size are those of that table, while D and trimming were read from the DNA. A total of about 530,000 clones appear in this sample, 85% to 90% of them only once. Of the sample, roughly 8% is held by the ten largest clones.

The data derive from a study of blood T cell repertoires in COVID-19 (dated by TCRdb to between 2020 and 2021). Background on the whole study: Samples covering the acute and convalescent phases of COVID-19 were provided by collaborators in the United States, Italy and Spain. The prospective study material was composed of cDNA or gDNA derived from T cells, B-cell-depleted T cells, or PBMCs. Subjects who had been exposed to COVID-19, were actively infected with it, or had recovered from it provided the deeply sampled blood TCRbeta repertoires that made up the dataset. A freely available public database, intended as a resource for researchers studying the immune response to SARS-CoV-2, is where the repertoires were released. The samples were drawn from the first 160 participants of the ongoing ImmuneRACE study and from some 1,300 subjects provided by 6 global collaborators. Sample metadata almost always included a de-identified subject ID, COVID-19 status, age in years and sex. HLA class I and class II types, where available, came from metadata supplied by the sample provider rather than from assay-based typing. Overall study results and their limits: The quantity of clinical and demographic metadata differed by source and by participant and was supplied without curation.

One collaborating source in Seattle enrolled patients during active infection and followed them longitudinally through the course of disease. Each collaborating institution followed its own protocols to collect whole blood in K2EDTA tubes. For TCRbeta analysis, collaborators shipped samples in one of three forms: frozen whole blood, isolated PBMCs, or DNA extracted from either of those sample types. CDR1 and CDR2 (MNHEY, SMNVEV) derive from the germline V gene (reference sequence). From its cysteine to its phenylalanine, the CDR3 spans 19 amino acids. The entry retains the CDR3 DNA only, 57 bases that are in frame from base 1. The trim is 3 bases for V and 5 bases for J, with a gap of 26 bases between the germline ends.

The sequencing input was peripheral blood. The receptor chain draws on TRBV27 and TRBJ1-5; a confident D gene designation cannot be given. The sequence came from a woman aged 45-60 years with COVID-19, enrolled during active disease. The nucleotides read TGTGCCAGCAGTTTTTACGGGTTGGGGAGGGATCCCCTTTATCAGCCCCAGCATTTT. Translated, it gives CASSFYGLGRDPLYQPQHF.